This T cell receptor (beta chain) was identified in a study of patients and donors after allogeneic stem cell transplantation. Germline CDR1 and CDR2: LGHNA and YSLEER. This CDR3 spans 13 amino acids. Trimming removed 5 bases at V and 3 bases at J, with 11 bases between. One entry per CDR3 protein results from TCRdb running MiXCR on the RT-PCR reads. This sample has some 150,000 distinct CDR3 sequences, with roughly 35% found just once. Source material: blood, either unsorted or a sorted T cell fraction (not recorded which). The chain recombines TRBV4-3 with TRBJ2-7; D is perhaps TRBD1 (6 bases). This TCR derives from a human donor who was either an allogeneic HSCT recipient or a stem cell or donor lymphocyte infusion donor (not recorded which). It is not recorded whose cells these are; they may come from a transplant donor. CDR3 residues: CASSNDRYYEQYF. The CDR3 DNA reads as TGCGCCAGCAGCAACGACAGGTACTACGAGCAGTACTTC.